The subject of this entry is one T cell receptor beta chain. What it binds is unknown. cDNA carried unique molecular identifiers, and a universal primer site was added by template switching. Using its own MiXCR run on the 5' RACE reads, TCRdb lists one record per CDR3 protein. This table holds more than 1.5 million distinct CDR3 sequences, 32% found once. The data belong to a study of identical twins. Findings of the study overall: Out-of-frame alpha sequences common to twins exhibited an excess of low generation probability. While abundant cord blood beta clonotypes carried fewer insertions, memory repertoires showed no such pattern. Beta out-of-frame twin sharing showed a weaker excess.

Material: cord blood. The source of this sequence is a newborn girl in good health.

CDR3 region: CASSGTGPRGAYNSPLHF. As DNA, the CDR3 is TGTGCCAGCAGTGGCACGGGACCCCGAGGGGCCTATAATTCACCCCTCCACTTT. The J gene is TRBJ1-6, the V gene TRBV6-1; a weak D match, TRBD1 (5 bases). The CDR3 is 18 amino acids. The V end lost 4 bases, the J end lost 2 bases, and 18 bases lay between the germline ends. Looked up from germline, CDR1 is MNHNS and CDR2 is SASEGT.